The clone carrying this T cell receptor beta chain was counted between two and nine times. Its antigen is unidentified. This sample stems from a study of identical twins' blood T cells. Background on the study: Some 48 million reads came from approximately twelve libraries, six alpha, six beta. Study results and limitations: Twins shared more top CDR3 clonotypes than unrelated donors did. Out-of-frame TCRbeta clonotypes reportedly had markedly more similar V usage in twins than unrelated donors.

One entry per CDR3 protein results from TCRdb running MiXCR on the 5' RACE reads. In the table there are 350,000 to 450,000 distinct CDR3 sequences, under 30% of which are singletons. Germline lookup yields CDR1 LGHDT and CDR2 YNNKEL (reference sequence). CDR3 length: 14 residues. Trimming pared 4 bases from V and 6 bases from J, leaving 15 bases between. The receptor comes from a woman aged 18-49 years in good health. The chain combines TRBV3-1 with TRBJ1-2; D not certain. Material: PBMCs. The CDR3 sequence: CASSLREPPHGYTF. CDR3 nucleotide sequence: TGTGCCAGCAGCCTCCGGGAACCACCCCATGGCTACACCTTC.